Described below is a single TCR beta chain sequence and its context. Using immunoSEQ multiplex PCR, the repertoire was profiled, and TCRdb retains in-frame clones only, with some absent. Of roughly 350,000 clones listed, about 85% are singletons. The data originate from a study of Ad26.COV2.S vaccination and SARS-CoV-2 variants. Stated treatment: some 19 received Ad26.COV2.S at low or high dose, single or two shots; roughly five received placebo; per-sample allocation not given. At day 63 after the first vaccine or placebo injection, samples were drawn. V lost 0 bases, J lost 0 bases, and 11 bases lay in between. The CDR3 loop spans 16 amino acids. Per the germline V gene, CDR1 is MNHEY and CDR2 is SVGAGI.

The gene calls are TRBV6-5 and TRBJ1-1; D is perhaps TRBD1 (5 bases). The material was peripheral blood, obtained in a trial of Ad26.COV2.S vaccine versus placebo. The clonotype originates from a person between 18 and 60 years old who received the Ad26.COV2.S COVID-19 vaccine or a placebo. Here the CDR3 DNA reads TGTGCCAGCAGTTACTCAGGGACTTCTATGAACACTGAAGCTTTCTTT. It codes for CASSYSGTSMNTEAFF.